This T cell receptor beta chain was observed in a study of blood T cell repertoires in COVID-19. The CDR3 totals 18 residues. In the source study's methods: How many nucleated cells were present was estimated from reference gene primer amplification. Here immunoSEQ multiplex PCR was the method, and the copy in TCRdb shows in-frame clones only, minus some. V and J calls and clone size are as listed in that table; D and trimming were resolved from the DNA. This table holds about 24,000 clones, 86% found once. The chain couples TRBV1 to TRBJ2-1; the D call TRBD2 from the table was never checked on the DNA. TRBV1 is a pseudogene locus. The TCR was taken from a man aged 50-60 years with active COVID-19. The specimen sequenced was peripheral blood. The CDR3 is CTSSHELAGSKSYNEQFF. Written as DNA, the CDR3 is TGCACCAGCAGCCATGAACTAGCGGGATCCAAAAGCTACAATGAGCAGTTCTTC.